This TCR beta chain was recovered during a study of cytomegalovirus exposure and HLA in healthy donors (dated by TCRdb to about 2017). Some background on the complete study: An earlier analysis of some 620 of the donors reported 276 Gb of sequence data and some 110 million unique TCR beta sequences obtained from 180 million or so T cells. The study used immunosequencing to profile the T cell repertoires of several hundred subjects and linked those repertoires to cytomegalovirus serostatus. Donor age, sex, ethnicity and CMV serostatus were compiled together with the repertoire data. An early release covering over 500 HLA-typed donors comprised about 320 gigabases of sequencing data and around 80 million unique TCR sequences. Because of strong linkage in the cohort, four or five DR-DQ haplotypes were treated as single units for association and clustering. The study was designed to test whether signatures of past pathogen exposure could be identified by cataloging public T cell receptors. In the later analysis, no new phenotypic data were used to find candidate immune exposures; instead, reliance was placed on TCR beta sequences and their occurrence across donors. To decide whether each TCR beta V gene segment behaved as functional or pseudogenic, an earlier analysis of some 600 of the donors relied on high-throughput TCR beta sequencing. Typing coverage differed by locus: A, B, C, DRB1 and DQB1 were typed in roughly 620-630 donors, DQA1 in 522, DPA1 in roughly 590, and DPB1 in 400 to 490. In addition to the first cohort of 666 subjects, a separate validation cohort of over 90 different subjects was used. Every repertoire in the discovery cohort had been generated on one and the same sequencing platform. High-throughput TCR immunosequencing, statistical association of individual TCRs with disease status, and machine learning were combined to predict cytomegalovirus infection status. Of the 350 to 450 genotyped donors, over 65% fell in the genetic ancestry cluster associated with self-reported Caucasian donors. Across approximately 400 genotyped donors of the cohort, an average of approximately 220,000 unique TCR beta nucleotide sequences per donor were sequenced, and around 20% of those sequences were non-productive. To study patterns of TCR occurrence, a later analysis re-analyzed previously published TCR beta repertoires from 550 to 800 donors and added high-resolution HLA genotyping. A later genetic analysis used genome-wide SNP genotypes for about three fifths of the 666 donors, treating that subset as a discovery cohort. HLA typing included class I and class II loci at four-digit resolution.

A remark on this clone: Its antigen target is currently unknown. No base quality information exists; no much larger clone differs at one position.

Library preparation was by the immunoSEQ multiplex PCR assay. A mixture of 60 forward primers for TCR Vbeta segments and 13 reverse primers for TCR Jbeta segments was used in the multiplex PCR. A multiplex PCR assay on genomic DNA amplified the CDR3 region of rearranged TCR beta genes. The Illumina HiSeq System was used to sequence the amplified TCR beta libraries as 87-base-pair reads. The paper's data handling went like this. Across the 500 to 700 repertoires, a later analysis counted 80 million or so unique TCR beta chains, roughly 11 million of which were shared by at least two donors. Raw reads were error-corrected and collapsed into unique sequences by a nearest-neighbor algorithm in which closely related sequences were merged to remove PCR and sequencing errors. CDR3 sequences were aligned to IMGT reference sequences to assign V, D and J gene segments. For a sequence to be retained, at least a six-nucleotide match to both a V gene segment and a J gene segment was required. Rearrangements were classified as productive when the CDR3 lacked stop codons and remained in frame with V and J, and all other rearrangements were classified as non-productive. Following IMGT convention, CDR3 was defined as the stretch from the second conserved V-encoded cysteine up to the conserved J-encoded phenylalanine. The earlier analysis of a few hundred of the donors excluded sequences that lacked an unambiguous match to a single V gene segment. In an earlier analysis of 587 of the donors, V segments were called functional above 56.7% productive rearrangements and were called segregating when the between-donor standard deviation exceeded 5%. A statistical classification framework was built to diagnose cytomegalovirus status from the catalog of TCR beta chain sequences. A later analysis assigned V and J genes by comparing TCR nucleotide sequences with IMGT/GENE-DB human TR gene sequences. The TCRdist pipeline was used in a later analysis to assign CDR3 sequences and most-parsimonious VDJ recombination scenarios. A later analysis defined each TCR beta chain by its CDR3 amino acid sequence plus V-gene family, and excluded reads lacking a unique V-gene family. To address suspected cross-contamination and a sequencing artifact, a later analysis removed a few hundred highly shared, low-generation-probability nucleotide sequences. In a later analysis, a clonal expansion index was calculated for each public chain from normalized within-repertoire ranks of inferred template counts. Generation probabilities in a later analysis came from a VDJ recombination model fitted to out-of-frame rearrangements, and those results were checked against IGoR. In a later analysis, TCR-TCR, TCR-HLA and TCR-CMV co-occurrence was scored with hypergeometric tests, and a repertoire-size bias correction was applied to TCR pairs. In a later analysis, false discovery rates were estimated by permuting HLA or CMV assignments 20 times. In a later analysis, co-occurring TCRs were grouped using DBSCAN, and TCRdist sequence similarity was added for clustering within HLA-allele-positive subsets. Repertoires with fewer than 30,000 or more than 120,000 public chains were left out of co-occurrence clustering, as were about five repertoires with anomalous nucleotide sharing. In its TCRdb copy, this immuneACCESS table keeps in-frame sequences only and misses some clones. Where compared with another copy, unresolved V genes explain less than half of these, and the others have no known cause. The V and J calls and clone size were taken over from that table, and D and trimming were inferred from the DNA. The sample records more than 150,000 clones, about three quarters of which are singletons. 7% of the sample lies in the top ten.

What the work shows at the level of the full study, not this receptor alone: HLA typing was unavailable for some donors at each locus, so association tests used only the typed subset. Most CMV-associated TCR beta chains appeared to be HLA-restricted in a later analysis, and the HLA associations seemed to be driven largely by CMV exposure. A later analysis reported that several top co-occurrence clusters appeared linked to parvovirus B19, influenza, CMV and Epstein-Barr virus. A few of the identified cytomegalovirus-associated TCR beta chains were confirmed in vitro to be specific for cytomegalovirus antigens. In a later analysis, about 16,000 TCR beta sequences were associated with specific HLA alleles at a false discovery rate of 0.05. Because counts were too low, under 20 rarely observed V segments, including chromosome 9 orphons, were left out of the earlier analysis of about 620 of the donors. A further reported finding was that TCR beta sequences accurately predicted the HLA-A and HLA-B alleles for most subjects in the first cohort. Across donors, most TCR sequences were observed very rarely, whereas some public TCRs were present in many individuals. This cohort had only TCR beta chains sequenced, and the lack of alpha or paired-chain data limited which features could be detected. A later genetic analysis reported fewer N-insertions in productive TCRs among donors in an Asian-associated ancestry cluster than the roughly 700-donor mean. The study listed 164 TCR beta chains as associated with cytomegalovirus. Linkage disequilibrium might explain the correlated functional status among segregating V segments, but an unknown experimental factor could not be ruled out. The classifier was reported to diagnose cytomegalovirus status with high specificity and sensitivity in both the original and validation cohorts. A cluster of highly shared sequence variants was judged likely to represent a technical artifact of the sequencing pipeline. The authors suggested that the approach could potentially be extended to other disease states and immunological phenotypes. In a later analysis, HLA-associated TCR beta chains showed more clonal expansion and lower generation probabilities than non-associated chains that were equally common. In a later analysis, TCR association rates were found to vary across HLA loci, with the most associated TCRs seen for DRB1 alleles and the fewest for HLA-C alleles. The presence/absence analyses assumed that sequencing depth was roughly uniform across donors, and that assumption may not be true. Some IMGT-functional V segments, including TRBV6-2 and TRBV6-3, could not be told apart with the 87-base-pair reads, so those segments were excluded. Assigning TCR associations to individual alleles was difficult when HLA alleles, especially DR and DQ, strongly co-occurred. An earlier analysis of approximately 600 of the donors showed that most TCR beta V segments appeared in productive rearrangements either about 90% or about 30% of the time, which broadly matched IMGT annotations. Immune exposure information for the cohort was limited to CMV serostatus. A later genetic analysis associated a missense DCLRE1C variant with V-gene and J-gene trimming of TCR beta chains, and an independent cohort replicated the association.

The CDR3 runs 16 residues from the cysteine to the phenylalanine. The read is trimmed to its CDR3 DNA, 48 bases read in frame from base 1. V and J are trimmed by 5 bases and 2 bases, and the gene matches miss 10 bases of the junction. CDR1 is given as SGHKS and CDR2 as YYEKEE, both from the germline V gene (reference sequence). The cohort comprised some 680 healthy bone marrow donors. At the time of sampling, every cohort member was nominally healthy, though immune exposures that went unrecorded were likely present. The donor tested CMV seropositive, placing the donor among the 310 or so seropositive members of the cohort. Each donor provided a peripheral blood sample, and peripheral blood mononuclear cells were used for TCR beta sequencing. Genomic DNA was extracted from the blood cell samples with the Qiagen DNeasy Blood Extraction Kit.

This chain joins TRBV5-5 to TRBJ2-3; TRBD1 matches 8 bases in the middle. The sequenced sample consisted of PBMCs. The source is a woman aged 40 to 49 in good health and CMV-seropositive. The CDR3 has the sequence CASRGDRKRYTDTQYF. The DNA sequence follows: TGTGCCAGCAGGGGGGACAGGAAACGATACACAGATACGCAGTATTTT. Joined to the reference TRBV5-5 and TRBJ2-3 proteins, this CDR3 gives the full variable domain: DAGVTQSPTHLIKTRGQQVTLRCSPISGHKSVSWYQQVLGQGPQFIFQYYEKEERGRGNFPDRFSARQFPNYSSELNVNALLLGDSALYLCASRGDRKRYTDTQYFGPGTRLTVL.